A selection of T cell receptor beta chains follows, all from one sample in a study of blood T cell repertoires in COVID-19. The data were produced by immunoSEQ multiplex PCR, yet TCRdb's version contains in-frame clones alone and is incomplete. The data contain fewer than 150,000 clones, about 80% of them seen just once; the ten biggest clones take up about a tenth. The material sequenced was peripheral blood. The receptors were gathered from a human donor in a cohort sampled during active COVID-19. CDR3s include the opening cysteine and the closing phenylalanine or tryptophan. A D gene is named only where the DNA matches it firmly. Not every row has a clone size; where given, it reads once, few, many or a size class.

j_call d_call clone_size v_call cdr3_aa cdr3_nt
TRBJ2-6 - - TRBV13 CASSKPSGAGAGANVLTF TGTGCCAGCAGCAAACCTTCCGGGGCAGGGGCCGGGGCCAACGTCCTGACTTTC
TRBJ2-3 TRBD1 - TRBV2 CASSSDRGLTDTQYF TGTGCCAGCAGCAGTGACAGGGGGCTCACAGATACGCAGTATTTT
TRBJ1-1 TRBD1 few TRBV2 CASSGGTGRKTEAFF TGTGCCAGCAGTGGGGGGACAGGGAGGAAGACTGAAGCTTTCTTT
TRBJ1-1 - - TRBV10-3 CAISSVIYRAVGTEAFF TGTGCCATCAGCTCCGTTATTTACAGGGCGGTCGGCACTGAAGCTTTCTTT
TRBJ2-1 TRBD2 - TRBV2 CASSEGGLAGGNNEQFF TGTGCCAGCAGTGAAGGTGGACTAGCGGGGGGTAACAATGAGCAGTTCTTC
TRBJ1-5 - few TRBV21-1 CASSGSYRVTEPQHF TGTGCCAGCAGCGGGTCGTACAGGGTCACAGAGCCCCAGCATTTT
TRBJ1-2 - - TRBV27 CASSFLGVGAGGYTF TGTGCCAGCAGTTTCCTAGGCGTGGGGGCAGGTGGCTACACCTTC
TRBJ1-1 - few TRBV30 CAWSTKPGAFF TGTGCCTGGAGTACGAAGCCTGGAGCTTTCTTT
TRBJ1-1 - - TRBV9 CASSGLNPEAFF TGTGCCAGCAGCGGTCTTAATCCTGAAGCTTTCTTT
TRBJ1-2 - - TRBV12-3/TRBV12-4 CASSFGQNGYTF TGTGCCAGCAGTTTTGGGCAGAATGGCTACACCTTC
TRBJ1-6 - few TRBV10-2 CASSDVGLSYNSPLHF TGCGCCAGCAGTGACGTGGGCCTCTCCTATAATTCACCCCTCCACTTT
TRBJ1-1 - - TRBV5-4 CASSFSVVTEAFF TGTGCCAGCAGCTTTAGTGTAGTCACTGAAGCTTTCTTT
TRBJ1-1 - few TRBV7-8 CASSSGQINTEAFF TGTGCCAGCAGCTCCGGACAGATAAACACTGAAGCTTTCTTT
TRBJ2-1 - - TRBV10-3 CAISDFSGNEQFF TGTGCCATCAGTGACTTTAGCGGCAATGAGCAGTTCTTC
TRBJ1-6 - - TRBV19 CASSIRGGSPLHF TGTGCCAGTAGTATAAGGGGTGGTTCACCCCTCCACTTT